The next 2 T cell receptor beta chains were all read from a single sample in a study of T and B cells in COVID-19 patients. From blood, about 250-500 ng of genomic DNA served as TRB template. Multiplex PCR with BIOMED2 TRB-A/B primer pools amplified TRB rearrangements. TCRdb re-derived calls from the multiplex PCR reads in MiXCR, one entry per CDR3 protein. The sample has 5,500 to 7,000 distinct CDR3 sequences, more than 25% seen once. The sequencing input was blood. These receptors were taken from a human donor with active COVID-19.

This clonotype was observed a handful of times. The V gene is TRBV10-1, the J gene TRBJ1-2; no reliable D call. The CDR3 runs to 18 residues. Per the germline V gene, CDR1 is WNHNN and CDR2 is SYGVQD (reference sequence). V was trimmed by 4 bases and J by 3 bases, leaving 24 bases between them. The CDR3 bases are TGCGCCAGCAGTGCACACTCGAGACCCCGCTATCCCGACTATGGCTACACCTTC. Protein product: CASSAHSRPRYPDYGYTF.

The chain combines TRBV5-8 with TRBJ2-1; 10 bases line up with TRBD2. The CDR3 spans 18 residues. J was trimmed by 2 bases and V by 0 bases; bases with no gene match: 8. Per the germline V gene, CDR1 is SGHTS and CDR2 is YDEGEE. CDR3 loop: CASSLGLAGALAYNEQFF. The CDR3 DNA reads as TGTGCCAGCAGCTTGGGGCTAGCGGGAGCGTTAGCCTACAATGAGCAGTTCTTC.